These 12 T cell receptor beta chains came from one sample sequenced in a study of blood T cells in healthy people across ages. Sample-barcoded 5' priming and a J-beta primer mix drove a second PCR of roughly 6 to 12 cycles. TCRdb processed the 5' RACE reads anew with MiXCR; each CDR3 protein has one entry. The repertoire holds 1,800,000 or so distinct CDR3 sequences, with more than 35% as singletons. Sequenced material: blood. Receptors were obtained from a human donor in good health.

The V and J genes are TRBV6-6 and TRBJ1-1; D remains ambiguous. V lost 2 bases to trimming and J lost 6 bases, with 10 bases between them. Germline values: CDR1 MNHNY, CDR2 SVGAGI (reference sequence). This CDR3 has 13 residues. CDR3 protein: CASSYDMISEAFF. In DNA form, the CDR3 reads TGTGCCAGCAGTTACGATATGATTTCTGAAGCTTTCTTT.

The V call is TRBV20-1, the J call TRBJ2-3, with TRBD2 as a possible D gene (5 bases). CDR3 length equals 16 residues. V was pared by 5 bases and J by 0 bases, with 18 bases between. Germline lookup yields CDR1 DFQATT and CDR2 SNEGSKA (reference sequence). CDR3 residues: CSASRRSSGSTDTQYF. The CDR3 nucleotides are TGCAGTGCTTCACGAAGAAGCTCGGGGAGCACAGATACGCAGTATTTT.

The J gene is TRBJ1-6, the V gene TRBV4-2; D is unclear. CDR3 size: 19 residues. Germline V gene data show CDR1 as LGHNA and CDR2 as YNFKEQ. V lost 0 bases to trimming and J lost 9 bases, with 24 bases between them. CDR3 coding DNA: TGTGCCAGCAGCCAAGATTCCCCAGCTCGGACTGCTTTAGGTTCACCCCTCCACTTT. This sequence encodes CASSQDSPARTALGSPLHF.

The rearrangement joins TRBV2 to TRBJ2-3; D uncertain. Deletions cut 8 bases from V and 6 bases from J, with 12 bases between. Germline CDR1 and CDR2: SNHLY and FYNNEI. The CDR3 totals 12 residues. For the CDR3, the DNA is TGTGCCAGCCTCAACAGAGGCGATACGCAGTATTTT. It codes for CASLNRGDTQYF.

The J gene is TRBJ2-5, the V gene TRBV18; D is ambiguous. V gave up 0 bases and J gave up 3 bases, with 5 bases separating them. The germline V gene encodes CDR1 KGHSH and CDR2 LQKENI. This CDR3 has 13 residues. CDR3 bases: TGTGCCAGCTCACCACCGGTTAAAGAGACCCAGTACTTC. Amino acid sequence: CASSPPVKETQYF.

As to this clonotype: Sequence at one end of the junction differs from germline and may be a read error. The chain is built from TRBV7-8 and TRBJ1-2, with D uncertain. There are 15 residues in the CDR3. Germline lookup yields CDR1 SGHVS and CDR2 FQNEAQ. In DNA, the CDR3 is TGTGCCGGCAGCTTAGGCTTCATGGGAGTCTATGGCTACACCTTC. Translating gives CAGSLGFMGVYGYTF.

This chain joins TRBV19 and TRBJ1-6; D is uncertain. Germline V gene sequence: CDR1 LNHDA, CDR2 SQIVND (reference sequence). CDR3 length equals 14 residues. Trimming cost V 9 bases and J 9 bases, with 18 bases left between them. This CDR3 reads CARAKGVVSSPLHF. Here the CDR3 DNA reads TGTGCCAGAGCAAAGGGTGTCGTTAGTTCACCCCTCCACTTT.

J is TRBJ2-1 and V is TRBV15; no clear D. Trimming left V 0 bases short and J 4 bases short, with 4 bases between. This CDR3 is built from 13 residues. Germline V gene sequence: CDR1 LNHNV, CDR2 YYDKDF (reference sequence). CDR3 protein: CATSRDRYNEQFF. The CDR3 DNA sequence: TGTGCCACCAGCAGAGATCGTTACAATGAGCAGTTCTTC.

This clonotype was seen a few times. This rearrangement joins TRBV7-2 to TRBJ2-5; D may be TRBD1 or TRBD2 (5 bases each). The CDR3 loop spans 15 amino acids. The V gene's germline CDR1 is SGHTA and CDR2 FQGNSA. V was clipped by 1 base and J by 0 bases, with 9 bases between them. The CDR3 loop reads CASSLVWGYQETQYF. CDR3 coding DNA: TGTGCCAGCAGCTTAGTTTGGGGGTACCAAGAGACCCAGTACTTC.

The J gene is TRBJ2-1, the V gene TRBV12-3 or TRBV12-4; 9 nucleotides agree with TRBD1. The CDR3 length is 16 residues. Unmatched junction bases numbered 9, after V lost 5 bases and J lost 4 bases. For the CDR3, the DNA is TGTGCCAGCAGTCTCAACCGGGACAGGGCATACAATGAGCAGTTCTTC. Amino acid sequence: CASSLNRDRAYNEQFF.

The rearrangement links TRBV4-1 to TRBJ1-1; D is unclear. Deletions cut 1 base from V and 11 bases from J, with 14 bases between. The germline V gene has CDR1 MGHRA and CDR2 YSYEKL. The length of the CDR3 is 13 residues. This CDR3 is CASSQVQTVRAFF. The CDR3 DNA sequence: TGCGCCAGCAGCCAAGTTCAGACGGTCCGCGCTTTCTTT.

This chain connects TRBV9 to TRBJ2-7; TRBD2 agrees at 13 bases. This CDR3 is 15 amino acids long. Germline V gene sequence: CDR1 SGDLS, CDR2 YYNGEE. Trimming at V came to 4 bases and at J to 4 bases, leaving 5 bases not matched to a gene. The CDR3 here is CASSIGTSGAYEQYF. The CDR3 DNA reads TGTGCCAGCAGCATCGGGACTAGCGGGGCGTACGAGCAGTACTTC. Filled out from reference TRBV9 and TRBJ2-7, the complete variable domain reads DSGVTQTPKHLITATGQRVTLRCSPRSGDLSVYWYQQSLDQGLQFLIQYYNGEERAKGNILERFSAQQFPDLHSELNLSSLELGDSALYFCASSIGTSGAYEQYFGPGTRLTVT.